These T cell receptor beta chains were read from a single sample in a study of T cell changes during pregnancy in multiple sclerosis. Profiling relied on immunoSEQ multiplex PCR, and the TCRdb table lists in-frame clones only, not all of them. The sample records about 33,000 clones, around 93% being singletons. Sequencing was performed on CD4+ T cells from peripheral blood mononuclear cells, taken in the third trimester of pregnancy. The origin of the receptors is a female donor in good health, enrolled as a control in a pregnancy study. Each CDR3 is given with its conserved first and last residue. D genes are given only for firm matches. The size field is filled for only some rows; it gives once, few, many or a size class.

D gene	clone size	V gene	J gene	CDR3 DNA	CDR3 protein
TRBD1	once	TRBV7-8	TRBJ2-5	TGTGCCAGCAGCGTAAACAGGGGTCTACTCGACTTAAAAGAGACCCAGTACTTC	CASSVNRGLLDLKETQYF
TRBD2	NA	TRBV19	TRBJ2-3	TGTGCCAGTAGTTCTACTAGCGGGAGAACTTTGGATACGCAGTATTTT	CASSSTSGRTLDTQYF
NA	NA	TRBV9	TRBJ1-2	TGTGCCAGCAGCCGTGCGGGGGAGGGATATAACTATGGCTACACCTTC	CASSRAGEGYNYGYTF
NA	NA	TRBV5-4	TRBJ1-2	TGTGCCAGCAGTATGGGGGGACCCTTAACGGGGGATGGCTACACCTTC	CASSMGGPLTGDGYTF
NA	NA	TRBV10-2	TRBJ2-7	TGCGCCAGCAGTGAGCCTTCCTCCCCCTACGAGCAGTACTTC	CASSEPSSPYEQYF
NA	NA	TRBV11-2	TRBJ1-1	TGTGCCAGCAGCTTAGTGGGCAGGCGGGCTGAAGCTTTCTTT	CASSLVGRRAEAFF
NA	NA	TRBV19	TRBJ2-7	TGTGCCAGTAGTATTGGGACTGGCCGGGACGAGCAGTACTTC	CASSIGTGRDEQYF
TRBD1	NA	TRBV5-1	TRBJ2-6	TGCGCCAGCAAGACAGGGCGTGGGGCCAACGTCCTGACTTTC	CASKTGRGANVLTF
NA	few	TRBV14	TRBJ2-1	TGTGCCAGCAGCCAAGTAAACAATGAGCAGTTCTTC	CASSQVNNEQFF
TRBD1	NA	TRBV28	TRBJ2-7	TGTGCCAGCACCCGACAGGGGCGCGACGAGCAGTACTTC	CASTRQGRDEQYF
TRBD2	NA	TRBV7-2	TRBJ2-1	TGTGCCAGCAGCTTAGGAAATAGCGGGAGGGGAGATGAGCAGTTCTTC	CASSLGNSGRGDEQFF
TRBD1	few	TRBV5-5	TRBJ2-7	TGTGCCAGCAGCTTGGCCGGGACAGTTTCCTACGAGCAGTACTTC	CASSLAGTVSYEQYF
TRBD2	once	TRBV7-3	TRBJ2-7	TGTGCCAGCAGCCTAGCGGGATATGAGGGCGAGCAGTACTTC	CASSLAGYEGEQYF
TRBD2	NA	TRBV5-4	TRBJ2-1	TGTGCCAGCACCCAATCCCTAGCGGCAAGTTACAATGAGCAGTTCTTC	CASTQSLAASYNEQFF
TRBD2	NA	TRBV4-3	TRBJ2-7	TGCGCCACCCCGACTAGCGGTACTTACGAGCAGTACTTC	CATPTSGTYEQYF
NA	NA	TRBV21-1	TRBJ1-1	TGTGCCAGCAGGACCGTACTAGCTACACTTCGCACTGAAGCTTTCTTT	CASRTVLATLRTEAFF
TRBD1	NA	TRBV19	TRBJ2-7	TGTGCCAGTAGCCCAGGGGGCGCTGGGCAGTACTTC	CASSPGGAGQYF
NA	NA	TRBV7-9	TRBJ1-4	TGTGCCAGCAGCTCGACAGGTGTAGGCGAAAAACTGTTTTTT	CASSSTGVGEKLFF
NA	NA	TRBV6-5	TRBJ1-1	TGTGCCAGCAGCCGCTCCGGTACAGCGAACACTGAAGCTTTCTTT	CASSRSGTANTEAFF
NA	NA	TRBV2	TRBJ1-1	TGTGCCAGCAGGGAGAGAAACACTGAAGCTTTCTTT	CASRERNTEAFF
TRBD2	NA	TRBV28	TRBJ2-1	TGTGCCAGCACCCCAGCGGGAGGGCAGGGCAATGAGCAGTTCTTC	CASTPAGGQGNEQFF
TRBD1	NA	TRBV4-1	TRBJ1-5	TGCGCCAGCAGCCACGCCCAGGGGGTAGGAGGGTTGACTAATAGCAATCAGCCCCAGCATTTT	CASSHAQGVGGLTNSNQPQHF
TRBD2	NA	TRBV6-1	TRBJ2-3	TGTGCCAGCAGTGAACTCGGTAGCGGGGCAGATACGCAGTATTTT	CASSELGSGADTQYF
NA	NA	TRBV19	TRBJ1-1	TGTGCCACCCGGGGGGGGCAGGGCACTGAAGCTTTCTTT	CATRGGQGTEAFF
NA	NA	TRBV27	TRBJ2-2	TGTGCCAGCAGGTCCCCGGGACAAAACACCGGGGAGCTGTTTTTT	CASRSPGQNTGELFF
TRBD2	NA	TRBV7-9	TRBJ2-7	TGTGCCAGCAGCGAAGCGGGGCTATACGAGCAGTACTTC	CASSEAGLYEQYF
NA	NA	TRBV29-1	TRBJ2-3	TGCAGCGTTGGGCGAGGCGGTAGCACAGATACGCAGTATTTT	CSVGRGGSTDTQYF
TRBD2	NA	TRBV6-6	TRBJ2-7	TGTGCCAGCAGTTATAGCGGGGGTCCCCCCGGGCAGTACTTC	CASSYSGGPPGQYF
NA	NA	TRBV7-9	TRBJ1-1	TGTGCCAGCAGCTTAAGCAGGGATGGCGAAGCTTTCTTT	CASSLSRDGEAFF
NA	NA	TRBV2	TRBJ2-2	TGTGCCAGCAGTGTGGAGGGGTCCTCTAACACCGGGGAGCTGTTTTTT	CASSVEGSSNTGELFF
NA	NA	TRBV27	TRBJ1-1	TGTGCCAGCAGACCGCGGGCTTCGAACACTGAAGCTTTCTTT	CASRPRASNTEAFF
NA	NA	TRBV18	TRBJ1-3	TGTGCCAGCTCACCACCGATGCAGGGTGGAAACACCATATATTTT	CASSPPMQGGNTIYF
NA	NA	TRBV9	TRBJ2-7	TGTGCCAGCAGCCTCACAGGTACCTACGAGCAGTACTTC	CASSLTGTYEQYF
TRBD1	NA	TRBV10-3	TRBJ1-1	TGTGCCACCCGGGAGGGACAGGGAACCGTGAACACTGAAGCTTTCTTT	CATREGQGTVNTEAFF
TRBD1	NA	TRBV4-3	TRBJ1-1	TGCGCCAGCAGCCAACCCGGGGGACAGGGGGGCACTGAAGCTTTCTTT	CASSQPGGQGGTEAFF
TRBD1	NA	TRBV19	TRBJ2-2	TGTGCCAGTCACCCGACAGGGAAAAACACCGGGGAGCTGTTTTTT	CASHPTGKNTGELFF
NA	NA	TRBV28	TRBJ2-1	TGTGCCAGCAGTCCGGTGATACGGAATGAGCAGTTCTTC	CASSPVIRNEQFF
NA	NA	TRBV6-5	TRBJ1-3	TGTGCCAGCAGTTACGGCGGCTTCTCTGGAAACACCATATATTTT	CASSYGGFSGNTIYF
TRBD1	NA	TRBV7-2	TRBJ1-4	TGTGCCAGCAGCCTAGGACAGGGGGTTAATGAAAAACTGTTTTTT	CASSLGQGVNEKLFF
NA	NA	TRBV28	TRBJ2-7	TGTGCCAGCAGTTCCGCCCCTAGGACATACTACGAGCAGTACTTC	CASSSAPRTYYEQYF
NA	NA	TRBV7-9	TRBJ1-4	TGTGCCAGCAGCCGCACCCGATCCGAAGACAGTGAAAAACTGTTTTTT	CASSRTRSEDSEKLFF
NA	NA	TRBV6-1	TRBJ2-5	TGTGCCAGCATGGCCAGGGGTAAAGAGACCCAGTACTTC	CASMARGKETQYF
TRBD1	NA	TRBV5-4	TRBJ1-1	TGTGCCAGCAGCCTGGACAGGGGATTGATGAACACTGAAGCTTTCTTT	CASSLDRGLMNTEAFF
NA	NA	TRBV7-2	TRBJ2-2	TGTGCCAGCAGCTTAACCGCAGCGAACACCGGGGAGCTGTTTTTT	CASSLTAANTGELFF
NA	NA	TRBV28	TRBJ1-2	TGTGCCAGCATTCCCGGCGGGGGCGGGTACTATGGCTACACCTTC	CASIPGGGGYYGYTF
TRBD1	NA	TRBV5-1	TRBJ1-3	TGCGCCAGCAGCTTCGGACAGGGAGATATGAACACCATATATTTT	CASSFGQGDMNTIYF
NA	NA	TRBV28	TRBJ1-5	TGTGCCAGCAGTTTATTGGGAGGGGACCGAGGAAGGCCCCAGCATTTT	CASSLLGGDRGRPQHF
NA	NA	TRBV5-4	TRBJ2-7	TGTGCCAGCAGTTCCCAGGGGCAATCCTACGAGCAGTACTTC	CASSSQGQSYEQYF
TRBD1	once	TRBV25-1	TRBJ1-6	TGTGCCAGCAGTGGCAGACAGGGGTATAATTCACCCCTCCACTTT	CASSGRQGYNSPLHF
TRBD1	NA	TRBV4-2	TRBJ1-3	TGTGCCAGCAGCGAACCGGGACAGGGTCTGGACACCATATATTTT	CASSEPGQGLDTIYF
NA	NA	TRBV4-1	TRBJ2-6	TGCGCCAGCAGCCCGTCGGGGGATGGGGCCAACGTCCTGACTTTC	CASSPSGDGANVLTF
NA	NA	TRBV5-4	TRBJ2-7	TGTGCCAGCAGCTTGTGGGCAGGGTTGGGAAACGAGCAGTACTTC	CASSLWAGLGNEQYF
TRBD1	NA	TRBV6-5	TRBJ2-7	TGTGCCAGCAGCGACAGGGGATTATCCTACGAGCAGTACTTC	CASSDRGLSYEQYF
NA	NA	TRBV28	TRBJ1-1	TGTGCCAGCTCGGAGCCGGCGAACACTGAAGCTTTCTTT	CASSEPANTEAFF